This T cell receptor (beta chain) appears in the sequencing data of a study of OX40 agonist ivuxolimab in advanced cancers. Produced via immunoSEQ multiplex PCR; TCRdb's table is partial and in-frame only. This table holds about 52,000 clones, less than 90% found once. The CDR3 loop spans 15 amino acids. Trimming cost V 5 bases and J 5 bases, with 17 bases left between them. CDR1 is SGHRS and CDR2 is YFSETQ in the germline V gene. On this clone: Its target is unknown.

The study, taken as a whole, reports: The CD4+ and CD8+ T cells in the blood had expanded clonally by week 6 at 0.1 to 3.0 mg/kg.

Specimen: CD4+ or CD8+ T cells sorted from blood, collected in a trial of the OX40 agonist ivuxolimab. The V and J genes are TRBV5-1 and TRBJ2-1; no firm D call. This receptor was taken from an adult with an advanced solid tumor such as melanoma, head and neck, liver or kidney cancer. As DNA, the CDR3 is TGCGCCAGCAGGGCGGCTCTTAAAACTGACAATGAGCAGTTCTTC. Translated, it gives CASRAALKTDNEQFF. Looking up the rest from reference TRBV5-1 and TRBJ2-1 gives the full variable domain: KAGVTQTPRYLIKTRGQQVTLSCSPISGHRSVSWYQQTPGQGLQFLFEYFSETQRNKGNFPGRFSGRQFSNSRSEMNVSTLELGDSALYLCASRAALKTDNEQFFGPGTRLTVL.